The 17 T cell receptor beta chains below all came from one sample that was sequenced in a study of blood T cell repertoires in COVID-19. Assay: immunoSEQ multiplex PCR; the TCRdb copy retains only in-frame clones and omits some. Among about 200,000 clones, roughly 80% were seen once, and the ten largest hold about 9.4%. Sequenced material: peripheral blood. Every receptor here comes from a woman of 80 years or more with acute or convalescent COVID-19.

J is TRBJ1-3 and V is TRBV7-6; no firm D call. The CDR3 has 13 residues. CDR1 and CDR2 from the germline V gene are SGHVS and FNYEAQ. V lost 6 bases and J lost 4, with 10 bases in between. The CDR3 region is CASSLNRGNTIYF. In DNA form, the CDR3 reads TGTGCCAGCAGTCTTAATCGGGGAAACACCATATATTTT.

This chain links TRBV24-1 with TRBJ2-7, with a possible D match to TRBD1 (6 bases). The germline V gene has CDR1 KGHDR and CDR2 SFDVKD. V was clipped by 7 bases and J by 0 bases, with 9 bases between them. This CDR3 spans 13 amino acids. In nucleotides, the CDR3 is TGTGCCACCAGACAGGGCCCCTCCTACGAGCAGTACTTC. Translating it yields CATRQGPSYEQYF.

This chain uses TRBV11-3 with TRBJ2-7, with 12 bases fitting TRBD2. Germline lookup yields CDR1 SGHNT and CDR2 YENEEA. Trimming cost V 1 base and J 5 bases; bases outside gene matches: 9. The CDR3 contains 17 residues. CDR3 DNA: TGTGCCAGCAGCTTAGGACTAGCGGGAGCAAATACGGACGAGCAGTACTTC. Residues: CASSLGLAGANTDEQYF.

The chain uses TRBV10-3 and TRBJ1-2; TRBD1 matches 9 bases. The CDR3 is 15 residues long. V trimming: 6 bases; J trimming: 4 bases; junction bases outside the gene matches: 9. CDR1 and CDR2 from the germline V gene are ENHRY and SYGVKD. The CDR3: CAISPKRDRAYGYTF. The CDR3 DNA is TGTGCCATCAGCCCGAAACGGGACAGGGCCTATGGCTACACCTTC.

DNA for the CDR3: TGTGCCAGCATCGCTCAACAGGCTTCGTATGGCTACACCTTC. Amino acid sequence: CASIAQQASYGYTF. V is TRBV6-6 and J is TRBJ1-2; the D gene is possibly TRBD1 (5 bases). The CDR3 runs 14 residues. The germline V gene encodes CDR1 MNHNY and CDR2 SVGAGI (reference sequence). V gave up 7 bases and J gave up 5 bases, with 17 bases separating them.

This chain uses TRBV18 with TRBJ2-1, with 8 bases aligning to TRBD2. Germline CDR1 is KGHSH and CDR2 is LQKENI. The CDR3 extends over 15 amino acids. With V trimmed by 1 base and J by 5 bases, 4 bases remained unmatched. The CDR3 sequence: CASSPRAGADNEQFF. CDR3 DNA: TGTGCCAGCTCACCACGAGCGGGAGCCGACAATGAGCAGTTCTTC.

J is TRBJ1-5 and V is TRBV6-5; the D is unclear. The CDR3 consists of 12 residues. Germline CDR1 is MNHEY and CDR2 is SVGAGI. The V and J ends lost 0 bases and 15 bases respectively, with 12 bases between them. As DNA, the CDR3 is TGTGCCAGCAGTTACTCGTCGCAGGTCGGGCATTTT. Its translation: CASSYSSQVGHF.

The chain uses TRBV11-2 and TRBJ2-7; D is ambiguous. The CDR3 sequence is 15 residues long. In germline, CDR1 is SGHAT, CDR2 FQNNGV. V shed 5 bases and J shed 3 bases, with 17 bases lying between them. CDR3 residues: CASSPLPVVNYEQYF. The CDR3 bases are TGTGCCAGCAGCCCACTACCCGTGGTTAACTACGAGCAGTACTTC.

The chain recombines TRBV4-1 with TRBJ1-6; 10 nucleotides match TRBD1. The V segment lost 2 bases and the J segment 8 bases; nucleotides outside the gene matches: 9. The germline gives CDR1 MGHRA, CDR2 YSYEKL. This CDR3 spans 17 amino acids. CDR3 in amino acids: CASSQTTGTGVDSPLHF. The CDR3 DNA sequence: TGCGCCAGCAGCCAAACTACCGGGACAGGGGTGGATTCACCCCTCCACTTT.

The chain is built from TRBV10-3 and TRBJ2-1, with 7 bases aligning to TRBD1. V shed 4 bases and J 6 bases; nucleotides not matched to a gene: 12. This CDR3 spans 16 amino acids. Germline V gene data show CDR1 as ENHRY and CDR2 as SYGVKD. CDR3 in DNA: TGTGCCATCAGTGGCTTCTTTGACAGGGACGGCAATGAGCAGTTCTTC. It is translated as CAISGFFDRDGNEQFF.

This clone appeared many times. The chain is built from TRBV6-4 and TRBJ1-2; the D is unclear. This CDR3 comprises 14 residues. V dropped 0 bases and J dropped 2 bases, with 7 bases sitting between them. Germline CDR1 and CDR2: MRHNA and SNTAGT. CDR3 bases: TGTGCCAGCAGTGACTCTTACGGGAACTATGGCTACACCTTC. Translating gives CASSDSYGNYGYTF.

There are a few counts of this clone. CDR3 sequence reads: CASSLRGQSSYEQYF. Here the CDR3 DNA reads TGTGCCAGCAGTTTAAGGGGACAGTCATCCTACGAGCAGTACTTC. The chain uses TRBV27 and TRBJ2-7; 7 bases are shared with TRBD1. Germline trimming cut 2 bases from V and 1 base from J; bases unmatched to any gene: 5. CDR1 MNHEY and CDR2 SMNVEV come from the germline V gene (reference sequence). This CDR3 has 15 residues.

The chain has TRBV7-3 and TRBJ1-5; D is perhaps TRBD1 (5 bases). V lost 5 bases and J 4 bases, leaving 9 bases between the germline ends. The CDR3 spans 13 residues. Per germline, CDR1 SGHTA and CDR2 FQGTGA. In DNA form, the CDR3 reads TGTGCCAGCAGCAGAGACAGAAATCAGCCCCAGCATTTT. Translating gives CASSRDRNQPQHF.

J is TRBJ1-6 and V is TRBV27; 11 bases are shared with TRBD1. Unmatched junction bases numbered 3, after V lost 5 bases and J lost 3 bases. Germline CDR1 is MNHEY and CDR2 is SMNVEV (reference sequence). CDR3 length equals 16 residues. CDR3 sequence reads: CASSPGTGGYNSPLHF. The CDR3 nucleotides read TGTGCCAGCAGTCCCGGGACAGGGGGCTATAATTCACCCCTCCACTTT.

CDR3 residues: CASSSWRAFF. CDR3 bases: TGTGCCAGCAGCTCCTGGAGGGCTTTCTTT. The chain employs TRBV11-2 and TRBJ1-1; no clear D. The CDR3 runs 10 residues. The germline V gene has CDR1 SGHAT and CDR2 FQNNGV. V shed 4 bases and J shed 11 bases, with 8 bases lying between them.

The chain carries TRBV12-5 and TRBJ2-7; no clear D gene. Germline lookup yields CDR1 LGHNT and CDR2 FRNRAP. V was trimmed by 0 bases and J by 0 bases, leaving 15 bases between them. The CDR3 loop spans 17 amino acids. CDR3 sequence: CASGLVRSTSSSYEQYF. CDR3 nucleotide sequence: TGTGCTAGTGGTTTGGTACGATCCACCTCGAGCTCCTACGAGCAGTACTTC. Complete variable domain (other parts from reference TRBV12-5 and TRBJ2-7): DARVTQTPRHKVTEMGQEVTMRCQPILGHNTVFWYRQTMMQGLELLAYFRNRAPLDDSGMPKDRFSAEMPDATLATLKIQPSEPRDSAVYFCASGLVRSTSSSYEQYFGPGTRLTVT.

The DNA of the CDR3 is TGTGCCAGCAGTGCTCGGGCGGGTTTCTACGAAGGGTACTTC. Amino acids: CASSARAGFYEGYF. The chain combines TRBV2 with TRBJ2-7; possible D gene TRBD2, 5 bases. This CDR3 has 14 amino acids. V dropped 4 bases and J dropped 12 bases, with 22 bases sitting between them. Germline V gene sequence: CDR1 SNHLY, CDR2 FYNNEI.